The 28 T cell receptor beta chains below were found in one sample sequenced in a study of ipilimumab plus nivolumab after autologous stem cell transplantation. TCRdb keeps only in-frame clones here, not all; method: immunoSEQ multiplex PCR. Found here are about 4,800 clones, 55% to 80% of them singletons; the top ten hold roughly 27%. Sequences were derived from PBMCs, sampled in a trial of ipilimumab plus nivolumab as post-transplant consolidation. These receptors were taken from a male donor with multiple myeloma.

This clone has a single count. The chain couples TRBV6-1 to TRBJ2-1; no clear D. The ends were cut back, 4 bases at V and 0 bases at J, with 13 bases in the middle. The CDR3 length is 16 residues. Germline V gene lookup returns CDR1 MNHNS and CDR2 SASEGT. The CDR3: CASSAPNLGSYNEQFF. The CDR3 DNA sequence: TGTGCCAGCAGTGCCCCTAACTTAGGCTCCTACAATGAGCAGTTCTTC.

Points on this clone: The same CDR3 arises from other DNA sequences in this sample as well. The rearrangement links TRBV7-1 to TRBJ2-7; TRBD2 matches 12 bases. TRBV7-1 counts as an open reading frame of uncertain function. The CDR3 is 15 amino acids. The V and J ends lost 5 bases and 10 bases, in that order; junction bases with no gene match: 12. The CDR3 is CASSAQSGLAGEQYF. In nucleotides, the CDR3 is TGTGCCAGCAGCGCACAATCGGGACTAGCGGGTGAACAGTACTTC.

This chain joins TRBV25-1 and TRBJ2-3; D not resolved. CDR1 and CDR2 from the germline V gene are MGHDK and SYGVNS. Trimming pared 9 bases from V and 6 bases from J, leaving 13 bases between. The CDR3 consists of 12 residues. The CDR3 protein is CASSFRQDTQYF. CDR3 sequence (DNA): TGTGCCAGTTCCTTTCGCCAGGATACGCAGTATTTT.

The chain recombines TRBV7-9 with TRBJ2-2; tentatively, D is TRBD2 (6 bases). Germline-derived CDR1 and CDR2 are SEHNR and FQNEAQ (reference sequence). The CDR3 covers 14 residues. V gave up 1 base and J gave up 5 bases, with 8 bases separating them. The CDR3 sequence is CASSLVGGTGELFF. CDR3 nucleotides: TGTGCCAGCAGCTTAGTCGGGGGTACCGGGGAGCTGTTTTTT.

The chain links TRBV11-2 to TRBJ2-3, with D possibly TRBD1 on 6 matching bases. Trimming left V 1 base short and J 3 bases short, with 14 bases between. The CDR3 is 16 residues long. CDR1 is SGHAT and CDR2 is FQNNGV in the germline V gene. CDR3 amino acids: CASSLGLGGGTDTQYF. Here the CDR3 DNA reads TGTGCCAGCAGCTTAGGGCTAGGGGGTGGGACAGATACGCAGTATTTT.

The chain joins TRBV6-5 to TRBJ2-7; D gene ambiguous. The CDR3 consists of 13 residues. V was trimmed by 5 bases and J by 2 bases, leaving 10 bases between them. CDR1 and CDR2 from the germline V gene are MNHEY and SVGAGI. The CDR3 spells CASSREPTYEQYF. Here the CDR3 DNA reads TGTGCCAGCAGTCGAGAGCCCACCTACGAGCAGTACTTC.

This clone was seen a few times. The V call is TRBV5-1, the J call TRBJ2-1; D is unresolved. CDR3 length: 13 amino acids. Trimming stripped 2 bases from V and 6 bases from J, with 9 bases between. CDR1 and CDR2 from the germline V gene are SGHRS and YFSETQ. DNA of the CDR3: TGCGCCAGCAGCTTAGGATTAGCCAATGAGCAGTTCTTC. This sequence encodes CASSLGLANEQFF.

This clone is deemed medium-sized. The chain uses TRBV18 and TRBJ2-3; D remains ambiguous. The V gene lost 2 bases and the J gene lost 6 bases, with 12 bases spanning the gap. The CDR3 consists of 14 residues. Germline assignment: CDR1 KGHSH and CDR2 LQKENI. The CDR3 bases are TGTGCCAGCTCACCAGTTTCAAACGGGGATACGCAGTATTTT. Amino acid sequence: CASSPVSNGDTQYF.

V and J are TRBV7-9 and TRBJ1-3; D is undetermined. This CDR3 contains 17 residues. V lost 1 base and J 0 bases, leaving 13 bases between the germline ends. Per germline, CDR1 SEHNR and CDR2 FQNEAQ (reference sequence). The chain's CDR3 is CASSLEGSWYSGNTIYF. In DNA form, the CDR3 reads TGTGCCAGCAGCTTAGAAGGAAGTTGGTACTCTGGAAACACCATATATTTT.

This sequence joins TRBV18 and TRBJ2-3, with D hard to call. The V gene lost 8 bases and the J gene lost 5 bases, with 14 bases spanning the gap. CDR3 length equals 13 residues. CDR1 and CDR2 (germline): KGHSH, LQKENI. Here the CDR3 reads CASQGPPRDTQYF. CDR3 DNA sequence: TGTGCCAGCCAAGGGCCTCCCAGAGATACGCAGTATTTT.

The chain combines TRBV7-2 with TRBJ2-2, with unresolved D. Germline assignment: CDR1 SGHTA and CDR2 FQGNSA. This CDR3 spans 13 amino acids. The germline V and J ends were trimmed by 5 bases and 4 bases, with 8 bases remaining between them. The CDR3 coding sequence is TGTGCCAGCAGCCAAGCTTCCACCGGGGAGCTGTTTTTT. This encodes CASSQASTGELFF.

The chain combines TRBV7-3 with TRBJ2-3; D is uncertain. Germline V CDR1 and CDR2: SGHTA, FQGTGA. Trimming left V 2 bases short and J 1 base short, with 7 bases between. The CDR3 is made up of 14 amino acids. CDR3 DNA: TGTGCCAGCAGCTTACTGGCGCGCACAGATACGCAGTATTTT. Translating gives CASSLLARTDTQYF.

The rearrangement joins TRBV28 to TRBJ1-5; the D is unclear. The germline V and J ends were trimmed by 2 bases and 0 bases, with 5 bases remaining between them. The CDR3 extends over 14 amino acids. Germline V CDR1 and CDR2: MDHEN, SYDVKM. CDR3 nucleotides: TGTGCCAGCAGTTTACCACTTAGCAATCAGCCCCAGCATTTT. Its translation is CASSLPLSNQPQHF.

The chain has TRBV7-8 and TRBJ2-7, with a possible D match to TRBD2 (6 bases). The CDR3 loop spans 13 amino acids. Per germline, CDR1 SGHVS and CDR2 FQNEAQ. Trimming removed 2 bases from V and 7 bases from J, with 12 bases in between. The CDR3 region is CASSLKRTTEQYF. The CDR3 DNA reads TGTGCCAGCAGCTTAAAGAGGACTACTGAGCAGTACTTC. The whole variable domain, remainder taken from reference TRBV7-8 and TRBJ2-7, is GAGVSQSPRYKVAKRGQDVALRCDPISGHVSLFWYQQALGQGPEFLTYFQNEAQLDKSGLPSDRFFAERPEGSVSTLKIQRTQQEDSAVYLCASSLKRTTEQYFGPGTRLTVT.

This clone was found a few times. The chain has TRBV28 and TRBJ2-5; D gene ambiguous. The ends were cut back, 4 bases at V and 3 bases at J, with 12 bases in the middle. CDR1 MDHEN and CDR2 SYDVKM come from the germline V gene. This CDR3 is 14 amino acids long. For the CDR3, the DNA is TGTGCCAGCAGTTCCCCCAATCAGAAAGAGACCCAGTACTTC. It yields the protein CASSSPNQKETQYF.

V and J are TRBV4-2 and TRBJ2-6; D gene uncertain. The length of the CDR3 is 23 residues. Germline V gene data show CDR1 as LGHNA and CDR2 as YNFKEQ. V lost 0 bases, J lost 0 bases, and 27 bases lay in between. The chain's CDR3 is CASSQDRPGAPILSNSGANVLTF. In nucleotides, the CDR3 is TGTGCCAGCAGCCAAGACCGGCCCGGAGCCCCAATCCTATCAAACTCTGGGGCCAACGTCCTGACTTTC.

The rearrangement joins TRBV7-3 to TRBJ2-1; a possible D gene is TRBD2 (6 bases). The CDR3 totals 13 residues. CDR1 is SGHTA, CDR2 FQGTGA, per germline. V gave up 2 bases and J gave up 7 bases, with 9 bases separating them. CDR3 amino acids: CASSLVAANEQFF. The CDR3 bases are TGTGCCAGCAGCTTAGTAGCGGCTAATGAGCAGTTCTTC.

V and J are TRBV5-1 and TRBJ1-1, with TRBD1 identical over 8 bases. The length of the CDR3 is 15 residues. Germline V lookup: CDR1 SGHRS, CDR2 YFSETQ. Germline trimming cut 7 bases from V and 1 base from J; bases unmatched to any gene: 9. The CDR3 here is CASATQGAGNTEAFF. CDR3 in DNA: TGCGCCAGCGCCACGCAGGGGGCAGGGAACACTGAAGCTTTCTTT.

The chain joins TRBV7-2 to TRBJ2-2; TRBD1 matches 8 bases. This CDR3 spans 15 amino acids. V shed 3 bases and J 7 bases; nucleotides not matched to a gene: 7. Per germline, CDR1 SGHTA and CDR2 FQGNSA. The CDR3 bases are TGTGCCAGCAGCTTTCTTCAGGGGGCTTTCGGGGAGCTGTTTTTT. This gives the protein CASSFLQGAFGELFF.

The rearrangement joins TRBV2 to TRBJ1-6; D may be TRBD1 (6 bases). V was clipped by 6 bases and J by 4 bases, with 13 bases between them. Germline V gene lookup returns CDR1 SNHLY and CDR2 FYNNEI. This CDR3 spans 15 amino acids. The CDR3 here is CASRRTDQYNSPLHF. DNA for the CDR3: TGTGCCAGCAGGAGGACAGATCAGTATAATTCACCCCTCCACTTT.

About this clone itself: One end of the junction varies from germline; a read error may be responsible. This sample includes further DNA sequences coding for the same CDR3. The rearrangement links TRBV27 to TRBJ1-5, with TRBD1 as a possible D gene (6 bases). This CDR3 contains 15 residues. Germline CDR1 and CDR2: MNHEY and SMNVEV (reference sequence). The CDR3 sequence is CASSPDSGSNQPQHF. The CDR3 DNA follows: TGTGCCAGCAGTCCGGACAGCGGGAGCAACCAGCCCCAGCATTTT.

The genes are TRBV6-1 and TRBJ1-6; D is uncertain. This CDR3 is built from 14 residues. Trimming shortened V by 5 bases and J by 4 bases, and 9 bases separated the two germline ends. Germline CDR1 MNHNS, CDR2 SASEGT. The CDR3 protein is CASSLDRYNSPLHF. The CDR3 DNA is TGTGCCAGCAGTTTGGACCGGTATAATTCACCCCTCCACTTT.

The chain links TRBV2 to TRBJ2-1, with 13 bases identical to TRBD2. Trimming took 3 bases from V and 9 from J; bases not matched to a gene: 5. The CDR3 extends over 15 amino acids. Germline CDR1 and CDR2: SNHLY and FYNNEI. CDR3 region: CASSDRLAGGSEQFF. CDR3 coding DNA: TGTGCCAGCAGTGACAGACTAGCGGGGGGCAGTGAGCAGTTCTTC.

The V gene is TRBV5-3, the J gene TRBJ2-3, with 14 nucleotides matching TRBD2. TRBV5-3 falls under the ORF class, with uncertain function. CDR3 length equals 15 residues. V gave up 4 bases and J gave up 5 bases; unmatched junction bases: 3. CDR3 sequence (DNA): TGTGCCAGAAGCCCTGGGACTAGCGGGAGAGATACGCAGTATTTT. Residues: CARSPGTSGRDTQYF.

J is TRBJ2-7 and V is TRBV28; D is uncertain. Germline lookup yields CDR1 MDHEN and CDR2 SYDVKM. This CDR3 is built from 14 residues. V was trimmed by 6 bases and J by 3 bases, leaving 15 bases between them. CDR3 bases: TGTGCCAGCAGCCCCCACCCCCTGGTCTACGAGCAGTACTTC. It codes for CASSPHPLVYEQYF.

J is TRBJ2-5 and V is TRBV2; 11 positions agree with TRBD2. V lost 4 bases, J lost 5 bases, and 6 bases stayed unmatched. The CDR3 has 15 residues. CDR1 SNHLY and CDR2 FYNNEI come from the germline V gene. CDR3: CASSGISGGAETQYF. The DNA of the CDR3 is TGTGCCAGCAGTGGAATTAGCGGGGGGGCGGAGACCCAGTACTTC.

CDR3 DNA: TGTGCCAGCAGCTTAGTCACGGGACTAGCGTCCTACAATGAGCAGTTCTTC. Amino acid sequence: CASSLVTGLASYNEQFF. The rearrangement links TRBV7-9 to TRBJ2-1; 10 positions agree with TRBD2. Per the germline V gene, CDR1 is SEHNR and CDR2 is FQNEAQ (reference sequence). This CDR3 is built from 17 residues. V lost 1 base, J lost 1 base, and 4 bases stayed unmatched.

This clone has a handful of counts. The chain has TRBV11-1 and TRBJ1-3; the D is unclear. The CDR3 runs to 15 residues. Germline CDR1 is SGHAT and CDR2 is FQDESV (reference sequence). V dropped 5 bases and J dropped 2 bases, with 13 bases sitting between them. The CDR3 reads CASSPTFSAGNTIYF. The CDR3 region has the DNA TGTGCCAGCAGCCCCACTTTTTCCGCTGGAAACACCATATATTTT.